Below are 14 T cell receptor beta chains sequenced from a single sample in a study of beta chain features in type 1 diabetes (dated by TCRdb to about 2018). Receptors were amplified or captured by the immunoSEQ multiplex PCR assay. The entire amount of isolated RNA was reverse transcribed using the High Capacity cDNA Reverse Transcription Kit, so the sequenced TCRB transcripts were expressed ones. TCRdb stores this immuneACCESS table with in-frame sequences only. Part of the clones is absent; in the studies checked, under half of the shortfall reflects unresolved V genes, and no reason is known for the rest. The sample yields about 360,000 clones; roughly 12% were counted once. The top ten clones comprise 0.017% of the sample. Sequences were obtained from naive CD4+ T cells from blood. The meaning of the sample's cell subset or site label: true naive CD4+ T cells. The receptors originated from a young man in good health.

The rearrangement joins TRBV11-2 to TRBJ2-1; 10 positions agree with TRBD2. Germline V gives CDR1 SGHAT, CDR2 FQNNGV. CDR3 length: 17 residues. Losses at the gene ends were 5 bases for V and 9 bases for J; bases not matched to a gene: 16. The CDR3 is CASSPLGGAGGPSEQFF. The CDR3 DNA sequence: TGTGCCAGCAGCCCCCTTGGCGGAGCGGGAGGGCCGAGTGAGCAGTTCTTC.

For the CDR3, the DNA is TGTGCGGGGAGGGGTGGCGGGAGACGGGAGACCCAGTACTTC. The encoded protein is CAGRGGGRRETQYF. The chain recombines TRBV30 with TRBJ2-5, with TRBD2 matching 7 bases. CDR1 is GTSNPN, CDR2 SVGIG, per germline (reference sequence). The CDR3 extends over 14 amino acids. The whole variable domain, filled in from reference TRBV30 and TRBJ2-5, reads SQTIHQWPATLVQPVGSPLSLECTVEGTSNPNLYWYRQAAGRGLQLLFYSVGIGQISSEVPQNLSASRPQDRQFILSSKKLLLSDSGFYLCAGRGGGRRETQYFGPGTRLLVL.

The chain is built from TRBV28 and TRBJ1-1, with D hard to call. Trimming cost V 2 bases and J 10 bases, with 8 bases left between them. Germline CDR1 reads MDHEN; CDR2 reads SYDVKM. The CDR3 is 11 amino acids. The CDR3 nucleotides read TGTGCCAGCAGTTTACAGCGAGTAGCTTTCTTT. Its protein product is CASSLQRVAFF.

This rearrangement joins TRBV10-3 to TRBJ1-1, with 7 bases that match TRBD1. CDR1 ENHRY and CDR2 SYGVKD come from the germline V gene. This CDR3 contains 11 residues. With V trimmed by 5 bases and J by 7 bases, 1 base remained unmatched. The DNA for the CDR3 is TGTGCCATCAGTAGACAGGGTGAAGCTTTCTTT. It yields the protein CAISRQGEAFF.

The gene calls are TRBV28 and TRBJ2-7, with 9 nucleotides matching TRBD1. The CDR3 extends over 13 amino acids. Germline CDR1 MDHEN, CDR2 SYDVKM. J was trimmed by 5 bases and V by 5 bases; bases with no gene match: 4. The CDR3 loop is CASSDRGFHEQYF. The CDR3 DNA reads as TGTGCCAGCAGTGACAGGGGGTTCCACGAGCAGTACTTC.

This rearrangement joins TRBV11-3 to TRBJ2-6; TRBD1 agrees at 9 bases. This CDR3 comprises 18 residues. From germline, CDR1 is SGHNT and CDR2 YENEEA. V shed 0 bases and J 0 bases; nucleotides not matched to a gene: 3. The CDR3 nucleotides are TGTGCCAGCAGCTTAGACGGGACAGGGTCCTCTGGGGCCAACGTCCTGACTTTC. Protein: CASSLDGTGSSGANVLTF.

The chain is built from TRBV27 and TRBJ2-7; 9 bases map to TRBD2. The CDR3 totals 16 residues. With V trimmed by 6 bases and J by 1 base, 10 bases remained unmatched. Germline V gene data show CDR1 as MNHEY and CDR2 as SMNVEV (reference sequence). The CDR3 loop reads CASSRAPGLASYEQYF. The CDR3 DNA follows: TGTGCCAGCAGCCGGGCCCCGGGACTAGCTTCCTACGAGCAGTACTTC.

This clone was detected only a few times. The chain couples TRBV2 to TRBJ2-7, with TRBD1 identical over 7 bases. The CDR3 has 15 residues. Germline V gene data show CDR1 as SNHLY and CDR2 as FYNNEI. Trimming at V came to 4 bases and at J to 0 bases, leaving 6 bases not matched to a gene. DNA of the CDR3: TGTGCCAGCAGTGTAGCAGGGGGACACTCCTACGAGCAGTACTTC. Translation: CASSVAGGHSYEQYF.

This chain connects TRBV9 to TRBJ2-3; 7 nucleotides match TRBD1. Trimming at V came to 4 bases and at J to 2 bases, leaving 7 bases not matched to a gene. Germline V CDR1 and CDR2: SGDLS, YYNGEE. The length of the CDR3 is 15 residues. CDR3 nucleotide sequence: TGTGCCAGCAGCACCAGGGGGACAGACACAGATACGCAGTATTTT. Protein: CASSTRGTDTDTQYF.

The rearrangement uses TRBV4-1 and TRBJ2-6; 9 bases line up with TRBD1. V lost 5 bases, J lost 2 bases, and 7 bases stayed unmatched. Germline V gene lookup returns CDR1 MGHRA and CDR2 YSYEKL. The CDR3 consists of 17 residues. The CDR3 reads CASSSRTGATGANVLTF. CDR3 in DNA: TGCGCCAGCAGCTCCCGGACAGGGGCTACTGGGGCCAACGTCCTGACTTTC.

This clone appeared a few times. The chain combines TRBV4-2 with TRBJ2-3, with 10 bases fitting TRBD2. V was pared by 0 bases and J by 2 bases, with 2 bases of the junction left unmatched. The CDR3 extends over 16 amino acids. CDR1 is LGHNA, CDR2 YNFKEQ, per germline. In DNA, the CDR3 is TGTGCCAGCAGCCAAGACACTAGCGGGGTCACAGATACGCAGTATTTT. Its translation is CASSQDTSGVTDTQYF.

In this sample, this clone turned up a few times. The V call is TRBV28, the J call TRBJ2-7; D may be TRBD1 (6 bases). Germline V lookup: CDR1 MDHEN, CDR2 SYDVKM. The CDR3 loop spans 15 amino acids. V lost 8 bases to trimming and J lost 2 bases, with 19 bases between them. The chain's CDR3 is CASSSGATGTYEQYF. CDR3 in DNA: TGTGCCAGCTCGTCCGGGGCCACAGGGACCTACGAGCAGTACTTC.

The chain recombines TRBV27 with TRBJ2-1, with 8 bases aligning to TRBD1. CDR3 size: 15 residues. The V gene end was trimmed by 4 bases and the J gene end by 5 bases; junction bases not matched to a gene: 7. Germline-derived CDR1 and CDR2 are MNHEY and SMNVEV (reference sequence). The CDR3 region is CASSSTGTGNNEQFF. The DNA for the CDR3 is TGTGCCAGCAGTTCCACAGGGACAGGTAACAATGAGCAGTTCTTC.

This clone was counted a few times. The rearrangement joins TRBV7-2 to TRBJ2-3; 7 nucleotides match TRBD1. Germline trimming cut 7 bases from V and 5 bases from J; bases unmatched to any gene: 18. The V gene's germline CDR1 is SGHTA and CDR2 FQGNSA. The CDR3 totals 17 residues. CDR3 sequence (DNA): TGTGCCAGCAACCACGGGCCCCAGGGGGTAGCAGTAGATACGCAGTATTTT. Residues: CASNHGPQGVAVDTQYF.